Presented here are 26 T cell receptor beta chains from one specimen sequenced in a study of T cell responses to AZD1222 COVID-19 vaccine. Measured with immunoSEQ multiplex PCR; TCRdb has only the in-frame clones, and not every one. The sample gives 140,000 to 150,000 clones, approximately 91% of which show up once; less than 2% is in the top ten. Sample: peripheral blood, taken 28 days after the second AZD1222 dose. All receptors come from an adult who received the AZD1222 COVID-19 vaccine.

In this sample, this clone turned up a few times. V gene TRBV7-6 combines with J gene TRBJ2-2, with D unclear. CDR3 length: 12 amino acids. Trimming took off 5 bases at V and 3 bases at J, with 4 bases between the two ends. Germline V CDR1 and CDR2: SGHVS, FNYEAQ. The CDR3 sequence: CASSRDTGELFF. CDR3 nucleotides: TGTGCCAGCAGCAGAGACACCGGGGAGCTGTTTTTT. The full variable domain, in which reference TRBV7-6 and TRBJ2-2 provide the parts outside the CDR3, is GAGVSQSPRYKVTKRGQDVALRCDPISGHVSLYWYRQALGQGPEFLTYFNYEAQQDKSGLPNDRFSAERPEGSISTLTIQRTEQRDSAMYRCASSRDTGELFFGEGSRLTVL.

In this sample, this clone turned up once. The rearrangement links TRBV6-6 to TRBJ1-5; D gene uncertain. V lost 5 bases, J lost 3 bases, and 5 bases lay in between. Germline assignment: CDR1 MNHNY and CDR2 SVGAGI (reference sequence). This CDR3 has 12 amino acids. This CDR3 is CASSPSNQPQHF. The CDR3 nucleotides read TGTGCCAGCAGTCCCTCCAATCAGCCCCAGCATTTT.

The chain uses TRBV18 and TRBJ2-2; D possibly corresponds to TRBD1 (5 bases). CDR3 length: 16 amino acids. Germline V gives CDR1 KGHSH, CDR2 LQKENI. V lost 6 bases to trimming and J lost 0 bases, with 14 bases between them. CDR3 DNA sequence: TGTGCCAGCTCCCCTCAGACAGTTACGAACACCGGGGAGCTGTTTTTT. This translates into CASSPQTVTNTGELFF.

The chain carries TRBV5-5 and TRBJ2-7, with D unresolved. The CDR3 extends over 13 amino acids. The V end was cut by 0 bases, the J end by 3 bases, with 7 bases between. CDR1 and CDR2 from the germline V gene are SGHKS and YYEKEE (reference sequence). DNA of the CDR3: TGTGCCAGCAGCTTGGCGGGTAACTACGAGCAGTACTTC. It specifies CASSLAGNYEQYF. The full variable domain, in which reference TRBV5-5 and TRBJ2-7 provide the parts outside the CDR3, is DAGVTQSPTHLIKTRGQQVTLRCSPISGHKSVSWYQQVLGQGPQFIFQYYEKEERGRGNFPDRFSARQFPNYSSELNVNALLLGDSALYLCASSLAGNYEQYFGPGTRLTVT.

Comment on this clone: Other nucleotide sequences in the sample specify the same CDR3. CDR3 loop: CASSPDEKLFF. For the CDR3, the DNA is TGTGCCAGCTCACCGGATGAAAAACTGTTTTTT. The V call is TRBV18, the J call TRBJ1-4; unclear D gene. The CDR3 consists of 11 residues. V was trimmed by 3 bases and J by 6 bases, leaving 2 bases between them. Germline CDR1 is KGHSH and CDR2 is LQKENI.

This rearrangement joins TRBV19 to TRBJ1-2; 7 bases agree with TRBD1. Germline CDR1 is LNHDA and CDR2 is SQIVND (reference sequence). This CDR3 region has 15 residues. Trimming at V came to 3 bases and at J to 2 bases, leaving 6 bases not matched to a gene. CDR3 in amino acids: CASSIPSTGNYGYTF. As DNA, the CDR3 is TGTGCCAGTAGTATCCCATCGACAGGGAACTATGGCTACACCTTC. Full variable domain (outside the CDR3, taken from reference TRBV19 and TRBJ1-2): DGGITQSPKYLFRKEGQNVTLSCEQNLNHDAMYWYRQDPGQGLRLIYYSQIVNDFQKGDIAEGYSVSREKKESFPLTVTSAQKNPTAFYLCASSIPSTGNYGYTFGSGTRLTVV.

The chain couples TRBV27 to TRBJ2-7; D ambiguous. The CDR3 runs 17 residues. Trimming took 2 bases from V and 4 from J, leaving 21 bases between them. Germline V gene lookup returns CDR1 MNHEY and CDR2 SMNVEV (reference sequence). CDR3 sequence reads: CASSLRSVGSALYEQYF. The CDR3 DNA reads as TGTGCCAGCAGTTTAAGAAGCGTGGGCTCCGCACTTTACGAGCAGTACTTC.

The chain has TRBV7-9 and TRBJ2-1, with 8 bases matching TRBD2. The germline V gene has CDR1 SEHNR and CDR2 FQNEAQ (reference sequence). Trimming cost V 3 bases and J 0 bases; bases outside gene matches: 13. The CDR3 has 19 amino acids. Written as DNA, the CDR3 is TGTGCCAGCAGCTTCGTCCCGGGACTAGGGGGGAGCTCCTACAATGAGCAGTTCTTC. This translates into CASSFVPGLGGSSYNEQFF.

The chain is built from TRBV19 and TRBJ1-1; 8 bases are a match to TRBD1. CDR1 LNHDA and CDR2 SQIVND come from the germline V gene (reference sequence). CDR3 length: 15 residues. With V trimmed by 1 base and J by 5 bases, 6 bases remained unmatched. CDR3: CASSIVGTGGTEAFF. The CDR3 DNA sequence: TGTGCCAGTAGTATAGTCGGGACAGGTGGGACTGAAGCTTTCTTT. Full variable domain (rest looked up from reference TRBV19 and TRBJ1-1): DGGITQSPKYLFRKEGQNVTLSCEQNLNHDAMYWYRQDPGQGLRLIYYSQIVNDFQKGDIAEGYSVSREKKESFPLTVTSAQKNPTAFYLCASSIVGTGGTEAFFGQGTRLTVV.

About this clone itself: Distinct nucleotide sequences in the sample also encode this CDR3. The chain has TRBV25-1 and TRBJ2-5; D remains unclear. Germline V lookup: CDR1 MGHDK, CDR2 SYGVNS. The CDR3 is made up of 15 amino acids. Trimming pared 0 bases from V and 2 bases from J, leaving 10 bases between. The CDR3 sequence is CASSEYKGRQETQYF. The CDR3 DNA follows: TGTGCCAGCAGTGAATATAAGGGCAGACAAGAGACCCAGTACTTC.

The chain couples TRBV5-1 to TRBJ2-1, with 7 bases matching TRBD2. Germline V gene sequence: CDR1 SGHRS, CDR2 YFSETQ. The CDR3 contains 15 residues. Losses at the gene ends were 0 bases for V and 9 bases for J; bases not matched to a gene: 9. The CDR3 sequence is CASSLEAGVVSEQFF. CDR3 nucleotide sequence: TGCGCCAGCAGCTTGGAGGCGGGGGTCGTATCTGAGCAGTTCTTC. Using reference TRBV5-1 and TRBJ2-1 for the parts outside the CDR3, the full variable domain is KAGVTQTPRYLIKTRGQQVTLSCSPISGHRSVSWYQQTPGQGLQFLFEYFSETQRNKGNFPGRFSGRQFSNSRSEMNVSTLELGDSALYLCASSLEAGVVSEQFFGPGTRLTVL.

The chain is built from TRBV5-6 and TRBJ2-7; 7 bases align to TRBD2. This CDR3 contains 15 residues. V lost 6 bases, J lost 0 bases, and 9 bases stayed unmatched. The germline V gene has CDR1 SGHDT and CDR2 YYEEEE. The chain's CDR3 is CASTLGGTASYEQYF. Here the CDR3 DNA reads TGTGCCAGCACCCTCGGGGGGACCGCCTCCTACGAGCAGTACTTC.

The chain carries TRBV27 and TRBJ1-1; D not resolved. Looked up from germline, CDR1 is MNHEY and CDR2 is SMNVEV (reference sequence). With 5 bases removed from V and 5 bases from J, the gap between germline ends came to 15 bases. This CDR3 comprises 14 residues. This CDR3 reads CASSALAALTEAFF. CDR3 bases: TGTGCCAGCAGTGCCCTTGCCGCGCTGACTGAAGCTTTCTTT.

This chain uses TRBV10-3 with TRBJ2-1; D is unresolved. V dropped 6 bases and J dropped 0 bases, with 3 bases sitting between them. Germline CDR1 ENHRY, CDR2 SYGVKD. This CDR3 contains 12 residues. CDR3 in amino acids: CAIRDSYNEQFF. The CDR3, as DNA: TGTGCCATCAGGGACTCCTACAATGAGCAGTTCTTC.

The genes are TRBV5-6 and TRBJ2-7, with TRBD2 identical over 7 bases. V gave up 0 bases and J gave up 3 bases; unmatched junction bases: 3. Germline V CDR1 and CDR2: SGHDT, YYEEEE. The CDR3 has 14 residues. The CDR3 protein is CASSLGSSGYEQYF. CDR3 sequence (DNA): TGTGCCAGCAGCTTGGGGTCTAGCGGCTACGAGCAGTACTTC.

The rearrangement uses TRBV30 and TRBJ1-4; D uncertain. V was cut by 3 bases and J by 0 bases, with 5 bases left in between. CDR3 size: 13 residues. From germline, CDR1 is GTSNPN and CDR2 SVGIG (reference sequence). Here the CDR3 reads CAWRRATNEKLFF. The CDR3 coding sequence is TGTGCCTGGAGGAGGGCAACTAATGAAAAACTGTTTTTT.

The genes are TRBV19 and TRBJ2-1; 7 bases are a match to TRBD2. The trim removed 5 bases at V and 0 bases at J, leaving 13 bases unmatched. CDR1 is LNHDA, CDR2 SQIVND, per germline (reference sequence). The CDR3 is 18 residues long. The DNA of the CDR3 is TGTGCCAGTAGTGGTGGGAGGGCCTTAAAAATCTCCTACAATGAGCAGTTCTTC. This encodes CASSGGRALKISYNEQFF. Variable domain in full (rest from reference TRBV19 and TRBJ2-1): DGGITQSPKYLFRKEGQNVTLSCEQNLNHDAMYWYRQDPGQGLRLIYYSQIVNDFQKGDIAEGYSVSREKKESFPLTVTSAQKNPTAFYLCASSGGRALKISYNEQFFGPGTRLTVL.

The V gene is TRBV5-1, the J gene TRBJ1-6; D call uncertain. This CDR3 comprises 14 residues. Trimming removed 5 bases at V and 5 bases at J, with 11 bases between. CDR1 and CDR2 from the germline V gene are SGHRS and YFSETQ. As DNA, the CDR3 is TGCGCCAGCAGTTTGTGGGTAGATAATTCACCCCTCCACTTT. Residues: CASSLWVDNSPLHF.

This chain connects TRBV5-3 to TRBJ2-5; D possibly corresponds to TRBD2 (5 bases). TRBV5-3 is noted as an ORF with a role that remains uncertain. The V end lost 2 bases, the J end lost 4 bases, and 12 bases lay between the germline ends. CDR3 length: 14 residues. DNA of the CDR3: TGTGCCAGAAGCTTCAGAGGGTTGGGAGAGACCCAGTACTTC. Its protein is CARSFRGLGETQYF.

The gene calls are TRBV5-1 and TRBJ1-1; perhaps TRBD1 as D (6 bases). The CDR3 sequence is 14 residues long. V dropped 8 bases and J dropped 2 bases, with 16 bases sitting between them. CDR1 is SGHRS and CDR2 is YFSETQ in the germline V gene. Written as DNA, the CDR3 is TGCGCCAGTCGACCAGCAGGGGTCAACACTGAAGCTTTCTTT. It codes for CASRPAGVNTEAFF. Complete variable domain (other parts from reference TRBV5-1 and TRBJ1-1): KAGVTQTPRYLIKTRGQQVTLSCSPISGHRSVSWYQQTPGQGLQFLFEYFSETQRNKGNFPGRFSGRQFSNSRSEMNVSTLELGDSALYLCASRPAGVNTEAFFGQGTRLTVV.

This sequence joins TRBV6-5 and TRBJ1-4; 7 positions agree with TRBD1. The CDR3 sequence is 13 residues long. CDR1 is MNHEY, CDR2 SVGAGI, per germline. Trimming cost V 7 bases and J 8 bases; bases outside gene matches: 7. The CDR3 region has the DNA TGTGCCAGCAATGGACAGGCTTGGGAAAAACTGTTTTTT. Its translation: CASNGQAWEKLFF.

This clone was detected only a few times. The V gene is TRBV6-5, the J gene TRBJ1-1; D might be TRBD1 (5 bases). CDR1 and CDR2 from the germline V gene are MNHEY and SVGAGI. The CDR3 is 14 amino acids. Deletions cut 7 bases from V and 1 base from J, with 13 bases between. Here the CDR3 reads CASIADGTNTEAFF. DNA for the CDR3: TGTGCCAGCATCGCCGATGGGACGAACACTGAAGCTTTCTTT.

The V and J genes are TRBV20-1 and TRBJ1-1; a weak D match, TRBD1 (5 bases). V lost 3 bases and J lost 0, with 8 bases in between. CDR3 length equals 13 residues. The germline V gene encodes CDR1 DFQATT and CDR2 SNEGSKA (reference sequence). DNA for the CDR3: TGCAGTGCTAGTTCAGGGCTGAACACTGAAGCTTTCTTT. Encoded protein: CSASSGLNTEAFF.

The chain joins TRBV29-1 to TRBJ2-1; 7 positions match TRBD2. This CDR3 has 17 amino acids. Germline V gives CDR1 SQVTM, CDR2 ANQGSEA. V was pared by 0 bases and J by 7 bases, with 15 bases of the junction left unmatched. This CDR3 reads CSVEDLTAGEWWNEQFF. For the CDR3, the DNA is TGCAGCGTTGAAGATCTAACGGCGGGGGAATGGTGGAATGAGCAGTTCTTC.

The chain recombines TRBV11-2 with TRBJ2-7; 12 positions agree with TRBD2. CDR1 and CDR2 (germline): SGHAT, FQNNGV. V was pared by 4 bases and J by 2 bases, with 0 bases of the junction left unmatched. This CDR3 is built from 14 residues. This chain's CDR3 is CASSSSGRAYEQYF. The CDR3 DNA follows: TGTGCCAGCAGCTCTAGCGGGAGGGCCTACGAGCAGTACTTC.

The gene calls are TRBV30 and TRBJ1-6; D unclear. CDR1 is GTSNPN and CDR2 is SVGIG in the germline V gene (reference sequence). This CDR3 is built from 13 residues. Trimming stripped 0 bases from V and 6 bases from J, with 6 bases between. CDR3 protein: CAWSVAGNSPLHF. The CDR3 nucleotides read TGTGCCTGGAGTGTAGCGGGTAATTCACCCCTCCACTTT.